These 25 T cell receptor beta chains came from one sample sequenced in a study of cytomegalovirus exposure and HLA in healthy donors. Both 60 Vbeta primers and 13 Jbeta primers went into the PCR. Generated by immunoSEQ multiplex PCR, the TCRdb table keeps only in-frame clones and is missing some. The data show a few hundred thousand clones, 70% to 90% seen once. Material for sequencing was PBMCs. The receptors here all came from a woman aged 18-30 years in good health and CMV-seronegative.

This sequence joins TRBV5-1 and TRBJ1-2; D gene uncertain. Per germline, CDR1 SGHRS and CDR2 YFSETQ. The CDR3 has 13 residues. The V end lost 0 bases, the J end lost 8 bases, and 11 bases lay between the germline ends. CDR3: CASSLGPGEGYTF. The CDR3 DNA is TGCGCCAGCAGCTTGGGTCCGGGAGAGGGCTACACCTTC.

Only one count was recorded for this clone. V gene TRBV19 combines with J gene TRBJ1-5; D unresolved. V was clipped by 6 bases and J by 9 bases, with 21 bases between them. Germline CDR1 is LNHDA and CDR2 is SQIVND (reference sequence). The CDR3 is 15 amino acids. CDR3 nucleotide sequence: TGTGCCAGTAGCCTCCAAACCGGACGGGAATGGCCCCAGCATTTT. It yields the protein CASSLQTGREWPQHF.

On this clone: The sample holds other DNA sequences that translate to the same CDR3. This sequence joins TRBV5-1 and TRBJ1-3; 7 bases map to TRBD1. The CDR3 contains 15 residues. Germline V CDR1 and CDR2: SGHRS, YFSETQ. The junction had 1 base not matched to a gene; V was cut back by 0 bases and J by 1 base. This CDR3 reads CASSLDRGSGNTIYF. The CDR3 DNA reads TGCGCCAGCAGCTTGGACAGGGGTTCTGGAAACACCATATATTTT. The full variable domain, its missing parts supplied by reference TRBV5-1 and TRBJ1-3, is KAGVTQTPRYLIKTRGQQVTLSCSPISGHRSVSWYQQTPGQGLQFLFEYFSETQRNKGNFPGRFSGRQFSNSRSEMNVSTLELGDSALYLCASSLDRGSGNTIYFGEGSWLTVV.

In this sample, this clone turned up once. This CDR3 is CASSLAGGLPYEQYF. The CDR3 DNA reads as TGTGCCAGCAGCTTAGCGGGGGGACTCCCCTACGAGCAGTACTTC. V usage is TRBV6-5 and J usage is TRBJ2-7, with 10 positions matching TRBD2. After removal of 6 bases from V and 2 bases from J, the junction contained 7 bases not matched to a gene. The CDR3 sequence is 15 residues long. CDR1 is MNHEY, CDR2 SVGAGI, per germline.

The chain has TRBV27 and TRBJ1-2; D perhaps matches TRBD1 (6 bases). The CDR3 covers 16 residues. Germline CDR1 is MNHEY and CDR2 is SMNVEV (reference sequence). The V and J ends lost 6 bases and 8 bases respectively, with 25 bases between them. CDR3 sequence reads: CASRLGAKQGFGGYTF. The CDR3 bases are TGTGCCAGCAGGTTGGGAGCGAAACAGGGTTTCGGCGGCTACACCTTC.

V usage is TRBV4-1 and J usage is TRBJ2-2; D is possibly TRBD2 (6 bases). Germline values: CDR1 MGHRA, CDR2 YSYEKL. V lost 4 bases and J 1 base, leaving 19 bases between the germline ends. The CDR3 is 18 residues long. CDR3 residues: CASSRGRGAGGNTGELFF. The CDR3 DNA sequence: TGCGCCAGCAGCCGGGGTAGGGGCGCCGGGGGGAACACCGGGGAGCTGTTTTTT.

The CDR3 DNA follows: TGTGCCAGCAGCGTAGCTCCCCTAGCGTTTAGCACAGATACGCAGTATTTT. Residues: CASSVAPLAFSTDTQYF. This chain links TRBV9 with TRBJ2-3; weak D call: TRBD2 (6 bases). The CDR3 contains 17 residues. Germline CDR1 reads SGDLS; CDR2 reads YYNGEE. V was pared by 0 bases and J by 0 bases, with 14 bases between.

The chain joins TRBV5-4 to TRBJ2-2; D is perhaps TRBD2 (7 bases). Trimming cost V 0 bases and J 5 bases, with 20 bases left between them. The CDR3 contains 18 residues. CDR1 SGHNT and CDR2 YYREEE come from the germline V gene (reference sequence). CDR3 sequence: CASSLERGAKKFTGELFF. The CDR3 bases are TGTGCCAGCAGCTTGGAACGGGGGGCGAAGAAGTTTACCGGGGAGCTGTTTTTT.

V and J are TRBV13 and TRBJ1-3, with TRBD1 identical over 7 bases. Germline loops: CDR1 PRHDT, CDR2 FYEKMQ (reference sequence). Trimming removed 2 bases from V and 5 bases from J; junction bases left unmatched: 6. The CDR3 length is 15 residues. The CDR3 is CASSLNRQGRNTIYF. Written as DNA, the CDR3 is TGTGCCAGCAGCTTAAACCGACAGGGTAGAAACACCATATATTTT.

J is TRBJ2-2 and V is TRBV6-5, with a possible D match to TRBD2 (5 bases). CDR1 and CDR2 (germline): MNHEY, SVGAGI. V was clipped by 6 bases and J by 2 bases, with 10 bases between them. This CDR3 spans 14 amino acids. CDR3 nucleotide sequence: TGTGCCAGCAGGGGAGAACTAAACACCGGGGAGCTGTTTTTT. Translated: CASRGELNTGELFF.

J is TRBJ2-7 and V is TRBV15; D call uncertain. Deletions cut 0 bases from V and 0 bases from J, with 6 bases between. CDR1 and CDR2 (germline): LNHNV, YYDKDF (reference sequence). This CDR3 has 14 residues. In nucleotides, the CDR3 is TGTGCCACCAGCAGAGAGGGCATCTCCTACGAGCAGTACTTC. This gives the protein CATSREGISYEQYF.

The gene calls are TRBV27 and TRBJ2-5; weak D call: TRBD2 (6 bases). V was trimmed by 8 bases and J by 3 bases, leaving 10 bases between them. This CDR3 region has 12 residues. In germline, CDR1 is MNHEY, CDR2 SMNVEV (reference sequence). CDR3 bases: TGTGCCAGCCCCGCTAGCGAAGAGACCCAGTACTTC. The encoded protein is CASPASEETQYF.

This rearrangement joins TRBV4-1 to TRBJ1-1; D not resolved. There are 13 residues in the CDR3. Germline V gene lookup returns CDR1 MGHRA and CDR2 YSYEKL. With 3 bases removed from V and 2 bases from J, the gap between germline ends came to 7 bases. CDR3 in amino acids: CASSHAGNTEAFF. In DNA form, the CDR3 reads TGCGCCAGCAGCCATGCAGGTAACACTGAAGCTTTCTTT.

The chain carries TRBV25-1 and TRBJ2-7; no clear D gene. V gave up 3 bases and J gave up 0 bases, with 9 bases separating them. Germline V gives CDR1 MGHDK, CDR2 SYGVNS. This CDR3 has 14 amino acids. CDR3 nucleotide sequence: TGTGCCAGCAGTGACCCCTACGGCTCCTACGAGCAGTACTTC. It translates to CASSDPYGSYEQYF.

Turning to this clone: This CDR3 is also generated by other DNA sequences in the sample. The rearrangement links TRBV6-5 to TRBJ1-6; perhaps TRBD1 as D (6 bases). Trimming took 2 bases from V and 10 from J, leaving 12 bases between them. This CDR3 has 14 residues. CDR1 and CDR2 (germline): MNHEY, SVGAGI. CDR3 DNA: TGTGCCAGCAGTTACGGGCAGGGGCCCTCACCCCTCCACTTT. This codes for CASSYGQGPSPLHF.

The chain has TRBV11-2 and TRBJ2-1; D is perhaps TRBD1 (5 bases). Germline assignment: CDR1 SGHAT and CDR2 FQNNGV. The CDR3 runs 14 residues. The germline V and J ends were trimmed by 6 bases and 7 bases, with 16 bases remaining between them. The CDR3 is CASREPTQGNEQFF. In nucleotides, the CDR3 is TGTGCCAGCAGAGAACCGACCCAGGGTAATGAGCAGTTCTTC.

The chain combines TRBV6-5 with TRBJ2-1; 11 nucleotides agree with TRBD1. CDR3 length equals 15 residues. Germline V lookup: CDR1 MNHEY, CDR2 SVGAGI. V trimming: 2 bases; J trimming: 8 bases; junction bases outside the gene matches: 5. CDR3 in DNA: TGTGCCAGCAGTTACATACGGACAGGGGGCGATGAGCAGTTCTTC. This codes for CASSYIRTGGDEQFF.

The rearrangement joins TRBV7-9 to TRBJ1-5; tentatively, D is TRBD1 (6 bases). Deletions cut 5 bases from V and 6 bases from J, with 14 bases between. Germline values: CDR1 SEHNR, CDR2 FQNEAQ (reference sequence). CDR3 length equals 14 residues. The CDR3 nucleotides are TGTGCCAGCAGCCCACAGGGAGAAGGTCAGCCCCAGCATTTT. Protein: CASSPQGEGQPQHF.

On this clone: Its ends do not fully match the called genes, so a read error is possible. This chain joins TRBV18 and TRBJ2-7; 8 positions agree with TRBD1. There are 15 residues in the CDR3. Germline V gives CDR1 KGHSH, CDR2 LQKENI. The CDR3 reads CASSPGQGGLYEQYF. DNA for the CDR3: TGTGCCAGCTCACCAGGACAGGGTGGACTATACGAACAGTACTTC.

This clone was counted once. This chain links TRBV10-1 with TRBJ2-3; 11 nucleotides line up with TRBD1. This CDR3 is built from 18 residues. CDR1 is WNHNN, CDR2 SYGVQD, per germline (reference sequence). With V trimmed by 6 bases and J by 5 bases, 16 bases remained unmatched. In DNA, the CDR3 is TGCGCCAGCAGCGCCGGGACAGGGGGATACGAAGTTCGAGATACGCAGTATTTT. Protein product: CASSAGTGGYEVRDTQYF.

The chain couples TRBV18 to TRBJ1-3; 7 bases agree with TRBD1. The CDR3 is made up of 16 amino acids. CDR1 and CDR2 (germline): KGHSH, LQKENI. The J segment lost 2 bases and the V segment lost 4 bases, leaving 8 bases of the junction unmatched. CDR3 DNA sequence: TGTGCCAGCTCACAGGAAGGGGGCGCGACTGGAAACACCATATATTTT. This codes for CASSQEGGATGNTIYF.

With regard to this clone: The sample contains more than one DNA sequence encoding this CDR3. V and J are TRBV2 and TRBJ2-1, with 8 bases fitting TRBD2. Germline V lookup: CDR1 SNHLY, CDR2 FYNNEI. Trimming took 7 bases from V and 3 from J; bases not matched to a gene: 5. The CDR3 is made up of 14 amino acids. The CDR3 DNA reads TGTGCCAGCAACGGGGGGGCCCTCTACAATGAGCAGTTCTTC. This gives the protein CASNGGALYNEQFF. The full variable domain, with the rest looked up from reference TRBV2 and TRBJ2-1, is EPEVTQTPSHQVTQMGQEVILRCVPISNHLYFYWYRQILGQKVEFLVSFYNNEISEKSEIFDDQFSVERPDGSNFTLKIRSTKLEDSAMYFCASNGGALYNEQFFGPGTRLTVL.

The CDR3 is CASSLEGLGFNEQFF. The CDR3 DNA reads as TGCGCCAGCAGCTTGGAGGGACTAGGGTTCAATGAGCAGTTCTTC. The chain is built from TRBV5-1 and TRBJ2-1; 8 bases line up with TRBD2. J lost 6 bases, V lost 0 bases, and 5 bases had no gene match. The CDR3 length is 15 residues. Germline V CDR1 and CDR2: SGHRS, YFSETQ. Supplemented by reference TRBV5-1 and TRBJ2-1, the full variable domain reads KAGVTQTPRYLIKTRGQQVTLSCSPISGHRSVSWYQQTPGQGLQFLFEYFSETQRNKGNFPGRFSGRQFSNSRSEMNVSTLELGDSALYLCASSLEGLGFNEQFFGPGTRLTVL.

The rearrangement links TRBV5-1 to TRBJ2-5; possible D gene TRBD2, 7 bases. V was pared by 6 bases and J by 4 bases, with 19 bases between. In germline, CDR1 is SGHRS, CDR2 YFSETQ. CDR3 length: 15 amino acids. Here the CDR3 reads CASTVEGGAGETQYF. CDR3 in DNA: TGCGCCAGCACCGTGGAGGGGGGGGCTGGAGAGACCCAGTACTTC.

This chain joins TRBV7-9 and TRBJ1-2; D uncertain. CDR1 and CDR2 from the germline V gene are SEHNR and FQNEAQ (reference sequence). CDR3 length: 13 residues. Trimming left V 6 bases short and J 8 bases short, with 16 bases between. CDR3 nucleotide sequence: TGTGCCAGCAGTCTAGCAGGAGAAGAGGGCTACACCTTC. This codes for CASSLAGEEGYTF.